A single sample gave rise to the 3 T cell receptor beta chains below, sequenced in a study of post-analysis software for immune sequencing data. Broader study findings: TRBV segments more frequent in patients than in controls numbered five and included TRBV5-6, TRBV5-1 and TRBV20-1.

Prepared libraries of TCR beta cDNA carried unique molecular identifiers. TCRdb re-called the PCR reads with MiXCR, one entry per CDR3 protein. The sample contains hundreds of thousands of distinct CDR3 sequences, roughly 27% of which appear only once. These receptors are not linked to any known antigen. The sequencing sample was made of blood. The receptors were gathered from a girl between 5 and 17 years old with multiple sclerosis.

The V and J genes are TRBV7-2 and TRBJ2-7; D ambiguous. The CDR3 contains 16 residues. V was cut by 2 bases and J by 2 bases, with 16 bases left in between. Germline assignment: CDR1 SGHTA and CDR2 FQGNSA. The CDR3 loop reads CASSLTPGRPTYEQYF. In nucleotides, the CDR3 is TGTGCCAGCAGCTTAACCCCGGGCAGGCCCACCTACGAGCAGTACTTC.

In this sample, this clonotype turned up a few times. V is TRBV3-1 and J is TRBJ1-6, with a possible D match to TRBD1 (6 bases). V was shortened by 0 bases and J by 6 bases, with 15 bases between the two germline ends. Germline CDR1 and CDR2: LGHDT and YNNKEL (reference sequence). This CDR3 is 17 amino acids long. DNA for the CDR3: TGTGCCAGCAGCCAAGAGGCTCCACAGGGCCGTAATTCACCCCTCCACTTT. Protein sequence: CASSQEAPQGRNSPLHF.

The DNA for the CDR3 is TGTGCCAGCAGCTTAGAGGGTTCGGGGAGTGGCTACACCTTC. Its translation: CASSLEGSGSGYTF. The rearrangement links TRBV7-9 to TRBJ1-2; D is undetermined. Trimming left V 1 base short and J 7 bases short, with 13 bases between. CDR1 is SEHNR and CDR2 is FQNEAQ in the germline V gene (reference sequence). The CDR3 consists of 14 residues.